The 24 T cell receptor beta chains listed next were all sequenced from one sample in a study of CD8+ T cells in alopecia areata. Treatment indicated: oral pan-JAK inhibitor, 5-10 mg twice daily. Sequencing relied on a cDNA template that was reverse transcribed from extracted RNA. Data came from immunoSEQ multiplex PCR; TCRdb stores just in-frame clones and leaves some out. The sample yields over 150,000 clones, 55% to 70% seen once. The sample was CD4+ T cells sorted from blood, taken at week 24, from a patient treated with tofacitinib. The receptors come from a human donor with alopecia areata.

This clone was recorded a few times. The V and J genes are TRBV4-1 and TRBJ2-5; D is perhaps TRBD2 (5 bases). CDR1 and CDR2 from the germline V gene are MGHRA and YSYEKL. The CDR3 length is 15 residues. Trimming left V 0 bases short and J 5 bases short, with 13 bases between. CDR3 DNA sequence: TGCGCCAGCAGCCAAGAGAGGGCAGATCAGGAGACCCAGTACTTC. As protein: CASSQERADQETQYF.

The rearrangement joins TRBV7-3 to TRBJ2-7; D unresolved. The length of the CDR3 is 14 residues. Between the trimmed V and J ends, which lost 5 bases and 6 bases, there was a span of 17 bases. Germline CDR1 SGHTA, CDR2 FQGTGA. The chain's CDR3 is CASSSYGPEAEQYF. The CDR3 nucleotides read TGTGCCAGCAGCAGCTACGGCCCCGAAGCCGAGCAGTACTTC.

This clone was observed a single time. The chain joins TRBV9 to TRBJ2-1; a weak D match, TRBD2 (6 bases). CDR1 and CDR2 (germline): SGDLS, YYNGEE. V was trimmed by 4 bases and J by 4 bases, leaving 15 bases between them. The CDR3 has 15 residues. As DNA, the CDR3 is TGTGCCAGCAGCAAAATCCCTAGCGCATACAATGAGCAGTTCTTC. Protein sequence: CASSKIPSAYNEQFF.

The CDR3 region is CAWGYRARYNEQFF. The CDR3 DNA is TGTGCCTGGGGGTACAGAGCGCGGTACAATGAGCAGTTCTTC. The J gene is TRBJ2-1, the V gene TRBV30; unclear D gene. Per the germline V gene, CDR1 is GTSNPN and CDR2 is SVGIG (reference sequence). Trimming pared 5 bases from V and 4 bases from J, leaving 15 bases between. This CDR3 is 14 amino acids long.

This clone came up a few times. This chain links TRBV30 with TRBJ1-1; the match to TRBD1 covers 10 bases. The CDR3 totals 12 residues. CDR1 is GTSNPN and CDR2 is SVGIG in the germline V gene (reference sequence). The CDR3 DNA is TGTGCTTCGGGACAGGGGAGGACTGAAGCTTTCTTT. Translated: CASGQGRTEAFF.

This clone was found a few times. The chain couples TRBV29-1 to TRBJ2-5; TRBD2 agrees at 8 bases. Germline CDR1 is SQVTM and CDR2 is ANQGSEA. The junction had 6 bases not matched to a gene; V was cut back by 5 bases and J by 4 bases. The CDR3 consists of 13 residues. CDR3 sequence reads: CSVIRLAGETQYF. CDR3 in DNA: TGCAGCGTTATTCGTCTAGCGGGAGAGACCCAGTACTTC.

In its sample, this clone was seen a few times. CDR3 DNA: TGTGCCAGCAGCTCCCCAGACCGAGGCGACTACGAGCAGTACTTC. Amino acid sequence: CASSSPDRGDYEQYF. V is TRBV7-2 and J is TRBJ2-7; D remains ambiguous. The CDR3 is made up of 15 amino acids. The V end was cut by 4 bases, the J end by 3 bases, with 16 bases between. Germline V gene data show CDR1 as SGHTA and CDR2 as FQGNSA.

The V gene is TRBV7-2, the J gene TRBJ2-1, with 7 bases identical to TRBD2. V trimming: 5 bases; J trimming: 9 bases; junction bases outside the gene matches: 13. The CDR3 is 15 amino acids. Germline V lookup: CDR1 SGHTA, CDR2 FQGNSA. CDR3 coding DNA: TGTGCCAGCAGCCTAAAACGGGGGAGGGGCAGTGAGCAGTTCTTC. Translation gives CASSLKRGRGSEQFF.

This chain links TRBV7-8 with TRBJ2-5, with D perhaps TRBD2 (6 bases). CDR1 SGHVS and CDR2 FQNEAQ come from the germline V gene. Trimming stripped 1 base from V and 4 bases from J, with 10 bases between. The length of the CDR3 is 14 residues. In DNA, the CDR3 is TGTGCCAGCAGCTTAGGACTAGAACTAGAGACCCAGTACTTC. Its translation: CASSLGLELETQYF.

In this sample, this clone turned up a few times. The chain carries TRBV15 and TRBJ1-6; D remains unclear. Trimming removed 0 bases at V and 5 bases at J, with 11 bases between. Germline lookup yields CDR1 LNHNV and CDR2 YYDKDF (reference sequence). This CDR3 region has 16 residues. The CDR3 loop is CATSRDRRRDNSPLHF. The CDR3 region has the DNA TGTGCCACCAGCAGAGATCGGCGGAGGGATAATTCACCCCTCCACTTT.

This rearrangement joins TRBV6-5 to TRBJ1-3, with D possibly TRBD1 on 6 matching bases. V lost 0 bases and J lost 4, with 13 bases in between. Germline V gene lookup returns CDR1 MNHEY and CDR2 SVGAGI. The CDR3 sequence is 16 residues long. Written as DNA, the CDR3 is TGTGCCAGCAGTTACTCTGTCGGACAGCCCGGAAACACCATATATTTT. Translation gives CASSYSVGQPGNTIYF.

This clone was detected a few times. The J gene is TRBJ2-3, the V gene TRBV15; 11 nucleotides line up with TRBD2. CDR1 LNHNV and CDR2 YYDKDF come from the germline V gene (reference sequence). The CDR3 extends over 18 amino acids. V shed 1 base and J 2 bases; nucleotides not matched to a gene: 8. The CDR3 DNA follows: TGTGCCACCAGCAGAGCCGCCTTAGCGGGGGGGTACACAGATACGCAGTATTTT. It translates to CATSRAALAGGYTDTQYF.

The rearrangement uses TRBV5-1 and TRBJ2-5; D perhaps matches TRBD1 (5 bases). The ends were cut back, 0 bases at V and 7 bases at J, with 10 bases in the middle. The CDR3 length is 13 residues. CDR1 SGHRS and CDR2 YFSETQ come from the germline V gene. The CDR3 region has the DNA TGCGCCAGCAGCTTGGACGGGCAGGGGACCCAGTACTTC. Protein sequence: CASSLDGQGTQYF.

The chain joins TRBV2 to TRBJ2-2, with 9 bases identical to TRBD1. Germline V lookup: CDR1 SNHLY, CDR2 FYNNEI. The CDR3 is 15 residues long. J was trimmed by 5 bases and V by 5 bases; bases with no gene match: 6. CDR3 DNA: TGTGCCAGCAGTCAACAGGGGGCGGGGACCGGGGAGCTGTTTTTT. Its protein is CASSQQGAGTGELFF.

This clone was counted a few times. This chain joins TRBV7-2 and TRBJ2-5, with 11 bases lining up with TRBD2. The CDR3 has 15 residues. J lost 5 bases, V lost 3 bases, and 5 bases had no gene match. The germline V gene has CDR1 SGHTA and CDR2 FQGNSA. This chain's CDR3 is CASSFTSGSGETQYF. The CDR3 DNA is TGTGCCAGCAGCTTTACTAGCGGGAGTGGGGAGACCCAGTACTTC.

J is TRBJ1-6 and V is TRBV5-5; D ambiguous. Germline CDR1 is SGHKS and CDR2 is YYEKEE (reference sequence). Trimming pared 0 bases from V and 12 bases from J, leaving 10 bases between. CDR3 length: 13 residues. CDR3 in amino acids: CASSLAREGPLHF. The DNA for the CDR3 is TGTGCCAGCAGCTTGGCCCGGGAAGGACCCCTCCACTTT.

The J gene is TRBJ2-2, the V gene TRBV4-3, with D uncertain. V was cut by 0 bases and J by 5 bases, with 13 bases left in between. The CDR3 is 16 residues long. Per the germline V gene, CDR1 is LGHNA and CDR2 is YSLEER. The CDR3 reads CASSQDKMDGTGELFF. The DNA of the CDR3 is TGCGCCAGCAGCCAAGATAAGATGGACGGAACCGGGGAGCTGTTTTTT.

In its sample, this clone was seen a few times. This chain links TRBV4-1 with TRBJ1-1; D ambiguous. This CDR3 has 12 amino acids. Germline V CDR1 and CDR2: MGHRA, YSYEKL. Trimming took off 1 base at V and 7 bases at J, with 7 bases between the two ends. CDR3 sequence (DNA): TGCGCCAGCAGCCAAGGACATTATGAAGCTTTCTTT. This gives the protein CASSQGHYEAFF.

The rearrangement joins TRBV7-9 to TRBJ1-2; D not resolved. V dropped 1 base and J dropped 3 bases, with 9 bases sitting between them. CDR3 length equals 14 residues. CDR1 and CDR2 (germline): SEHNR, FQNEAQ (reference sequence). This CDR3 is CASSLGGSYYGYTF. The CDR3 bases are TGTGCCAGCAGCTTAGGAGGCAGCTACTATGGCTACACCTTC.

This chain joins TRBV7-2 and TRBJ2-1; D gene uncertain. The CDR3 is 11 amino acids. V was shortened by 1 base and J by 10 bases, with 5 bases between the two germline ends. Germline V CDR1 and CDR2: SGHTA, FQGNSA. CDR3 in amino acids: CASSLVKEQFF. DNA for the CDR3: TGTGCCAGCAGCTTAGTGAAAGAGCAGTTCTTC.

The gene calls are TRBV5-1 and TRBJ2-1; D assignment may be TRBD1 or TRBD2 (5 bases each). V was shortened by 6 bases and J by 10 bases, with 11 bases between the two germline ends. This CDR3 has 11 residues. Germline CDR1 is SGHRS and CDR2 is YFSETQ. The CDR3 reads CASTWGTEQFF. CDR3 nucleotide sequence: TGCGCCAGCACTTGGGGGACCGAGCAGTTCTTC.

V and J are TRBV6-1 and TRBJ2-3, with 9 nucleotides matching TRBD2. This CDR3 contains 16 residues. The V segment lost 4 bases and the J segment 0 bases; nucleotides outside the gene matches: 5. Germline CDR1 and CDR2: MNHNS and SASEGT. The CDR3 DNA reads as TGTGCCAGCAGTGCTCCTAGCGGGGCGAGCACAGATACGCAGTATTTT. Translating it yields CASSAPSGASTDTQYF.

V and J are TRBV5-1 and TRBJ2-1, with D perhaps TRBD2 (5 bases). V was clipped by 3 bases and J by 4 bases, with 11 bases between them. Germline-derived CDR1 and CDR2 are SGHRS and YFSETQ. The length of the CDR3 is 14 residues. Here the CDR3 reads CASSSEDSYNEQFF. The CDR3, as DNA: TGCGCCAGCAGCTCCGAGGACTCTTACAATGAGCAGTTCTTC.

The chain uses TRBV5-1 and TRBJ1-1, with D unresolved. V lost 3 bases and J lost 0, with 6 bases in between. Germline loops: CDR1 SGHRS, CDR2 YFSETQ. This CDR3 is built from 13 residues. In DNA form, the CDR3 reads TGCGCCAGCAGCTGGGCAATGAACACTGAAGCTTTCTTT. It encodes CASSWAMNTEAFF.